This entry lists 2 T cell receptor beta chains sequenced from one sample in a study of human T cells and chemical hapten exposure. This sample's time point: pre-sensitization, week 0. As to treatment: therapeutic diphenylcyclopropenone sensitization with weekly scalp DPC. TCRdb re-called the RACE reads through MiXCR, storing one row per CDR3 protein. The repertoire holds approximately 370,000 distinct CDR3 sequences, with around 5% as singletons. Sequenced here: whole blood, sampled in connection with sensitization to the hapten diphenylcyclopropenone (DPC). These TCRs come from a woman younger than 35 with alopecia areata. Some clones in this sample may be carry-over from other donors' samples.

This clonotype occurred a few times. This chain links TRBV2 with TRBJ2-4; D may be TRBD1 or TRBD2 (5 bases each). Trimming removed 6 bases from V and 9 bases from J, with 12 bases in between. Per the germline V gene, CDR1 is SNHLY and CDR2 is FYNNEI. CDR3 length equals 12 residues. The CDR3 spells CASRGDSAIQYF. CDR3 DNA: TGTGCCAGCAGGGGAGACAGTGCCATTCAGTACTTC.

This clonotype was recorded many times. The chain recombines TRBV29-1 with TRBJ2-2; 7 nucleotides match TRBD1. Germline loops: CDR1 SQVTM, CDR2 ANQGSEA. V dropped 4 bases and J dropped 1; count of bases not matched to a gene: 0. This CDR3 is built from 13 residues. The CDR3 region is CSVGQGNTGELFF. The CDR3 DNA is TGCAGCGTTGGACAGGGGAACACCGGGGAGCTGTTTTTT.